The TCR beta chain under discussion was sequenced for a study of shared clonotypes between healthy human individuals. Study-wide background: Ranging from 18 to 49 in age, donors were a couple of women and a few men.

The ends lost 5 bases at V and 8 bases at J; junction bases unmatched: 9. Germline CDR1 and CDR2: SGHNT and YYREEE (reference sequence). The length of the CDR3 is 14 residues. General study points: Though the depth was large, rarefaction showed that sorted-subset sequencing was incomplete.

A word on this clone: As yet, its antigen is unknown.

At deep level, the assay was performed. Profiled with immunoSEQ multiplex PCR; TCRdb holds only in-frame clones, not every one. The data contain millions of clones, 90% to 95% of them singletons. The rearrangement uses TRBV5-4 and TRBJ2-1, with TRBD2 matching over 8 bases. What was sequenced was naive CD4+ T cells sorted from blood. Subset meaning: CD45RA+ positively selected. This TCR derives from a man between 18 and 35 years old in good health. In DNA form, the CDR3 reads TGTGCCAGCAGGTCAAGCGGGGGTCGGTATGAGCAGTTCTTC. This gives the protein CASRSSGGRYEQFF.